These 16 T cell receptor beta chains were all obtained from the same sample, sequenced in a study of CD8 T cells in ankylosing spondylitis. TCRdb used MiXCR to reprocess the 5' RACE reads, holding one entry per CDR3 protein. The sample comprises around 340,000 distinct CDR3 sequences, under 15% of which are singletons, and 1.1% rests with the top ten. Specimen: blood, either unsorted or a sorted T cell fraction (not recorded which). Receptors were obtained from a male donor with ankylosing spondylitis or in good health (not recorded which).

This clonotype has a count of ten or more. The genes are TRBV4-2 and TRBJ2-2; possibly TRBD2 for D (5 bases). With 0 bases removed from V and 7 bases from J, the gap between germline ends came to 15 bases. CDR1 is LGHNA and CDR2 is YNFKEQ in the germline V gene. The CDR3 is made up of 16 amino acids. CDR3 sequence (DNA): TGTGCCAGCAGCCAAGATCGGGATAGCCCTCTCGGGGAGCTGTTTTTT. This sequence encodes CASSQDRDSPLGELFF.

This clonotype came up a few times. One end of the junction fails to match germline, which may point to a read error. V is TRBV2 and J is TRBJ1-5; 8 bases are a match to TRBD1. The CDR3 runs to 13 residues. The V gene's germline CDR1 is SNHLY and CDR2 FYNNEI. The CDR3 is CASSEDRDRCCDF. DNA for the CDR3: TGTGCCAGCAGTGAAGATAGGGACAGGTGTTGTGATTTT.

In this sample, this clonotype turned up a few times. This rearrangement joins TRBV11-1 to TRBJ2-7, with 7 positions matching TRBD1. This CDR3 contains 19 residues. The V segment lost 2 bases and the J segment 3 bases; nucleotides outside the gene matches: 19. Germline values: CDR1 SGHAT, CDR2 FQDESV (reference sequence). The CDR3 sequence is CASSLPIWVRGQGRYEQYF. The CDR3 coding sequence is TGTGCCAGCAGCTTACCAATATGGGTGAGGGGGCAAGGACGCTACGAGCAGTACTTC.

In DNA, the CDR3 is TGCAGTGCTAGTCAGAGGGAGGGCCGTACGGATACGCAGTATTTT. It codes for CSASQREGRTDTQYF. The chain is built from TRBV20-1 and TRBJ2-3; 7 bases are shared with TRBD2. The length of the CDR3 is 15 residues. Per germline, CDR1 DFQATT and CDR2 SNEGSKA (reference sequence). The trim removed 3 bases at V and 6 bases at J, leaving 12 bases unmatched.

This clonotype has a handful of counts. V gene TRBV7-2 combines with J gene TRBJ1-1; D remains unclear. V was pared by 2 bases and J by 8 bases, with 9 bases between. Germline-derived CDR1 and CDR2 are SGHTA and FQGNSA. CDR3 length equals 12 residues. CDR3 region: CASSLPDREAFF. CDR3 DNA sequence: TGTGCCAGCAGCTTACCCGACCGGGAAGCTTTCTTT.

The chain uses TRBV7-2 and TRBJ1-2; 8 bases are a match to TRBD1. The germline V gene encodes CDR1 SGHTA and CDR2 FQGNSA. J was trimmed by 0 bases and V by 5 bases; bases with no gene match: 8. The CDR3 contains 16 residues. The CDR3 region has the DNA TGTGCCAGCAGCCTCCAGACAGGGGACGCTAACTATGGCTACACCTTC. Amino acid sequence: CASSLQTGDANYGYTF.

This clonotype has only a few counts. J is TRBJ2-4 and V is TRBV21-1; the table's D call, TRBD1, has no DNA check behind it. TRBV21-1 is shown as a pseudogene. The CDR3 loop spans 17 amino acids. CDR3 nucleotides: TGTGCCAGCAGCAAATCAGGCAGGGTTAAAGCCAAAAACATTCAGTACTTC. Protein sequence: CASSKSGRVKAKNIQYF.

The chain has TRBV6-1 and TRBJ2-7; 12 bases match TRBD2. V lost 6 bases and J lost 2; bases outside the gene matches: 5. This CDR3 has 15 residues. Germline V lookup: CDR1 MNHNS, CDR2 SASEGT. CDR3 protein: CASSRGLAGTYEQYF. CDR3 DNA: TGTGCCAGCAGCCGTGGACTAGCGGGGACCTACGAGCAGTACTTC.

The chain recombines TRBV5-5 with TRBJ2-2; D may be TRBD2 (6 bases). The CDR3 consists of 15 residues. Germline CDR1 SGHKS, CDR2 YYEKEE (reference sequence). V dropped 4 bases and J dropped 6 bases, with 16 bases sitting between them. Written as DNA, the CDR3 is TGTGCCAGCAGCCCCGTCAGCGGGCCCCCCGGGGAGCTGTTTTTT. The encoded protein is CASSPVSGPPGELFF.

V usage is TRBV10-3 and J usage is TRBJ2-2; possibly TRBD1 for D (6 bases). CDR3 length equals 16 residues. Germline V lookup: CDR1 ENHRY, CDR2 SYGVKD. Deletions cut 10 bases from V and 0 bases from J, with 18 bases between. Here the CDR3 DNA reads TGTGCCACCGGTACAGGGCATACGACGAACACCGGGGAGCTGTTTTTT. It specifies CATGTGHTTNTGELFF.

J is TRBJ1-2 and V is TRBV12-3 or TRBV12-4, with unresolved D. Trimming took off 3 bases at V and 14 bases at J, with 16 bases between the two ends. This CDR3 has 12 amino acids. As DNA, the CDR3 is TGTGCCAGCAGTTTCGAAAGGGTGGCGAAGACCTTC. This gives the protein CASSFERVAKTF.

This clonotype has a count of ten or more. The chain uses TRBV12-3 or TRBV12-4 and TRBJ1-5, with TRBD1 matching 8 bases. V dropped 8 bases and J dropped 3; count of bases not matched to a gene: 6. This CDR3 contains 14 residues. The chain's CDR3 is CASGLTGANQPQHF. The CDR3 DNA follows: TGTGCCAGCGGATTGACAGGGGCCAATCAGCCCCAGCATTTT.

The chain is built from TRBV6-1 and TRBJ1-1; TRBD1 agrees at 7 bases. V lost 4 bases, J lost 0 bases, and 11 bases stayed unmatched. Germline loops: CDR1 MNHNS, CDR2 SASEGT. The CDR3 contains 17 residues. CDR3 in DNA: TGTGCCAGCAGTGTACCCCACCAGACAGGGTTGAACACTGAAGCTTTCTTT. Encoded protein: CASSVPHQTGLNTEAFF.

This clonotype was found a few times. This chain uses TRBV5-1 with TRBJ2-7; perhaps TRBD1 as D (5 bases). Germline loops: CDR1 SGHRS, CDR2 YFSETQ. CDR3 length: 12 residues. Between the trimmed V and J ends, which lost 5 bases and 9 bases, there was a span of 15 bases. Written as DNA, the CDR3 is TGCGCCAGCAGTCCGTCACAGGACCGGCAGTACTTC. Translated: CASSPSQDRQYF.

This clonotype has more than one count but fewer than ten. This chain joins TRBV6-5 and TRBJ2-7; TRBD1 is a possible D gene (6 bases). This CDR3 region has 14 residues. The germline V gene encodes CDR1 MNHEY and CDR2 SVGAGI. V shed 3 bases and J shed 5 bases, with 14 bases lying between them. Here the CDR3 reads CASSYNRVGHEQYF. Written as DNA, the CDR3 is TGTGCCAGCAGTTATAACAGGGTCGGCCACGAGCAGTACTTC.

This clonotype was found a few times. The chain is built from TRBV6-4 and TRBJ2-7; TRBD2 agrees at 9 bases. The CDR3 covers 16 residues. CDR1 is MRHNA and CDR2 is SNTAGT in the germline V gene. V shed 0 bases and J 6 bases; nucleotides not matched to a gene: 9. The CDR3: CASSDSGGREAREQYF. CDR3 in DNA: TGTGCCAGCAGTGACTCGGGCGGGAGGGAGGCCCGCGAGCAGTACTTC.